Below, 11 T cell receptor beta chains from the same sample are listed, as sequenced in a study of blood T cell repertoires in COVID-19. The repertoire was sequenced with immunoSEQ multiplex PCR; TCRdb's copy has only in-frame clones and lacks some. The table has some 250,000 clones, around 82% seen once. The sample consisted of peripheral blood. The receptors shown here come from a man in his forties with active or convalescent COVID-19.

The rearrangement uses TRBV2 and TRBJ2-3; the D gene is possibly TRBD2 (6 bases). CDR1 and CDR2 from the germline V gene are SNHLY and FYNNEI. V lost 7 bases, J lost 0 bases, and 11 bases lay in between. This CDR3 spans 14 amino acids. The CDR3 here is CASKLTSSTDTQYF. The CDR3 DNA is TGTGCCAGCAAACTGACTAGTAGCACAGATACGCAGTATTTT.

V is TRBV2 and J is TRBJ2-3; weak D call: TRBD2 (6 bases). Germline V gene sequence: CDR1 SNHLY, CDR2 FYNNEI. This CDR3 contains 15 residues. V shed 4 bases and J shed 0 bases, with 11 bases lying between them. The CDR3, as DNA: TGTGCCAGCAGTGCGGCGGGAACTAGCACAGATACGCAGTATTTT. Translated, it gives CASSAAGTSTDTQYF.

The chain links TRBV19 to TRBJ1-3; unclear D gene. From germline, CDR1 is LNHDA and CDR2 SQIVND (reference sequence). Trimming took 3 bases from V and 4 from J, leaving 4 bases between them. The CDR3 runs to 12 residues. CDR3 residues: CASSISGNTIYF. The CDR3 DNA reads as TGTGCCAGTAGTATTTCGGGAAACACCATATATTTT.

The chain combines TRBV7-9 with TRBJ1-2, with D unresolved. Germline values: CDR1 SEHNR, CDR2 FQNEAQ (reference sequence). This CDR3 has 13 residues. The V and J ends lost 4 bases and 4 bases respectively, with 10 bases between them. CDR3 nucleotides: TGTGCCAGCAGCTCTACCGAGCGCTATGGCTACACCTTC. This codes for CASSSTERYGYTF.

The V and J genes are TRBV3-1 (or the pseudogene TRBV3-2) and TRBJ1-1, with no clear D. With 2 bases removed from V and 4 bases from J, the gap between germline ends came to 8 bases. CDR3 length: 13 amino acids. Germline V lookup: CDR1 LGHDT, CDR2 YNNKEL (reference sequence). The CDR3 spells CASSQYGSTEAFF. CDR3 in DNA: TGTGCCAGCAGCCAATATGGCAGCACTGAAGCTTTCTTT.

This clone was seen once. The chain couples TRBV10-3 to TRBJ2-7, with 8 bases identical to TRBD1. Losses at the gene ends were 6 bases for V and 7 bases for J; bases not matched to a gene: 8. This CDR3 is 13 amino acids long. Germline lookup yields CDR1 ENHRY and CDR2 SYGVKD. CDR3 coding DNA: TGTGCCATCAGATTCGGACAGGGAGATGAGCAGTACTTC. Protein sequence: CAIRFGQGDEQYF.

This clone was found once. V gene TRBV6-2 or TRBV6-3 combines with J gene TRBJ1-3; TRBD1 matches 7 bases. This CDR3 is built from 16 residues. CDR1 and CDR2 from the germline V gene are MNHEY and SVGEGT. The J segment lost 0 bases and the V segment lost 4 bases, leaving 6 bases of the junction unmatched. The CDR3 reads CASSSWTGDSGNTIYF. The DNA of the CDR3 is TGTGCCAGCAGTTCCTGGACAGGCGACTCTGGAAACACCATATATTTT.

This clone came up once. The chain carries TRBV11-3 and TRBJ2-7, with 10 nucleotides matching TRBD1. Germline V gene sequence: CDR1 SGHNT, CDR2 YENEEA. CDR3 length equals 15 residues. Unmatched junction bases numbered 8, after V lost 5 bases and J lost 4 bases. The CDR3 nucleotides are TGTGCCAGCAGCCTGAGGGACAGGGGATCATACGAGCAGTACTTC. It translates to CASSLRDRGSYEQYF. The entire variable domain, with the rest obtained from reference TRBV11-3 and TRBJ2-7, is as follows: EAGVVQSPRYKIIEKKQPVAFWCNPISGHNTLYWYLQNLGQGPELLIRYENEEAVDDSQLPKDRFSAERLKGVDSTLKIQPAELGDSAVYLCASSLRDRGSYEQYFGPGTRLTVT.

V gene TRBV2 combines with J gene TRBJ1-1; 9 bases are a match to TRBD1. Germline CDR1 is SNHLY and CDR2 is FYNNEI. CDR3 size: 14 residues. After removal of 4 bases from V and 4 bases from J, the junction contained 4 bases not matched to a gene. The CDR3 here is CASSVGQGLTEAFF. The CDR3 DNA reads as TGTGCCAGCAGTGTTGGACAGGGGCTCACTGAAGCTTTCTTT.

Comment on this clone: Just one base apart from a much larger clone, this may be a read error. This specimen includes other DNA sequences encoding the same CDR3. The CDR3 is CASSPGQGNTEAFF. The DNA for the CDR3 is TGTGCCAGCAGCCCGGGACAGGGAAACACTGAAGCTTTCTTT. The V call is TRBV11-2, the J call TRBJ1-1, with TRBD1 identical over 9 bases. The ends lost 5 bases at V and 2 bases at J; junction bases unmatched: 3. Germline CDR1 SGHAT, CDR2 FQNNGV. This CDR3 comprises 14 residues.

This sequence joins TRBV7-3 and TRBJ2-5; a weak D match, TRBD1 (5 bases). The CDR3 is made up of 13 amino acids. The V end lost 4 bases, the J end lost 6 bases, and 12 bases lay between the germline ends. Germline-derived CDR1 and CDR2 are SGHTA and FQGTGA. CDR3 region: CASSSSGMQTQYF. The CDR3 region has the DNA TGTGCCAGCAGCTCCTCAGGGATGCAGACCCAGTACTTC.